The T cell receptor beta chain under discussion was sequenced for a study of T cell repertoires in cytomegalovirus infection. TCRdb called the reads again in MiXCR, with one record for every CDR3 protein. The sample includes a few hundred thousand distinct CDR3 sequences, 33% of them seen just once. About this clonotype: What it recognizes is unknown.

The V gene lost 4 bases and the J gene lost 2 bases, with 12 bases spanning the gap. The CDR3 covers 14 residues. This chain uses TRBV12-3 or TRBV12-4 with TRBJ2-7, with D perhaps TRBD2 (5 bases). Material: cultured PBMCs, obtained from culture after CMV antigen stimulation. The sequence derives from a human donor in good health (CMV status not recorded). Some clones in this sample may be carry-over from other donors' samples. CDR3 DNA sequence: TGTGCCAGCAGTTCCCCTCCGGGGACCTACGAGCAGTACTTC. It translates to CASSSPPGTYEQYF.